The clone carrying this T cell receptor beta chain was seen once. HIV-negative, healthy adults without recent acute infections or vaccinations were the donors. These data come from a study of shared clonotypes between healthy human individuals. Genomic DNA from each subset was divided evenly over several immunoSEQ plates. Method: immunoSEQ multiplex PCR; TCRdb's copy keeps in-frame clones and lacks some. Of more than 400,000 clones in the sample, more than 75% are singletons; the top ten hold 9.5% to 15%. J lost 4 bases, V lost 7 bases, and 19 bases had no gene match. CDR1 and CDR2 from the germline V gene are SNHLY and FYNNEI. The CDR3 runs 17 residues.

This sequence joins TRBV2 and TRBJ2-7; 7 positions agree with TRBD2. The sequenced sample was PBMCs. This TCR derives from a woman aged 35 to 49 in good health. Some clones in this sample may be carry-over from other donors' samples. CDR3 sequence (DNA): TGTGCCAGCACCCTCCAGAAGGGAGGCGGGAGAGGTTACGAGCAGTACTTC. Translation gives CASTLQKGGGRGYEQYF. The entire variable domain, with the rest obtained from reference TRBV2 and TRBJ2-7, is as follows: EPEVTQTPSHQVTQMGQEVILRCVPISNHLYFYWYRQILGQKVEFLVSFYNNEISEKSEIFDDQFSVERPDGSNFTLKIRSTKLEDSAMYFCASTLQKGGGRGYEQYFGPGTRLTVT.